These 2 T cell receptor beta chains were sequenced from one sample in a study of early T cells in non-severe SARS-CoV-2 infection. MiXCR, run by TCRdb on the 5' RACE reads, gives a single entry per CDR3 protein. This table holds 75,000 or so distinct CDR3 sequences, 11% found once. The specimen comprised whole blood, sampled at baseline. These receptors came from an adult who was a healthcare worker with PCR-confirmed SARS-CoV-2 infection or an uninfected control (not recorded which).

This clonotype has a handful of counts. The rearrangement uses TRBV13 and TRBJ2-7, with 7 bases aligning to TRBD1. V shed 2 bases and J 3 bases; nucleotides not matched to a gene: 10. The CDR3 runs 16 residues. Per the germline V gene, CDR1 is PRHDT and CDR2 is FYEKMQ (reference sequence). CDR3 loop: CASSLTTTGKDYEQYF. CDR3 coding DNA: TGTGCCAGCAGCTTAACGACGACAGGGAAAGACTACGAGCAGTACTTC.

This clonotype was counted at least ten times. This chain connects TRBV7-2 to TRBJ1-6; 11 bases align to TRBD1. J was trimmed by 3 bases and V by 5 bases; bases with no gene match: 6. The germline V gene encodes CDR1 SGHTA and CDR2 FQGNSA. The CDR3 is 17 amino acids. The CDR3 sequence is CASSRGTGGFYNSPLHF. The CDR3 nucleotides are TGTGCCAGCAGCCGCGGGACAGGGGGATTCTATAATTCACCCCTCCACTTT.